Presented here are 20 T cell receptor beta chains from one specimen sequenced in a study of T-cell reconstitution after alpha-beta-depleted transplantation in children. Unique molecular identifiers featured in how the TCRbeta library was prepared. TCRdb reanalysed the PCR reads using MiXCR and keeps one entry per CDR3 protein. The repertoire consists of 150,000 to 250,000 distinct CDR3 sequences, with 6.3% occurring once and the leading ten covering 4.5%. Material: PBMCs, obtained before TCRalphabeta/CD19-depleted stem cell transplant. The receptors originated from a girl younger than two with combined immunodeficiency, due to receive a stem cell transplant.

This clonotype occurred many times. The J gene is TRBJ1-1, the V gene TRBV29-1; D unclear. Germline loops: CDR1 SQVTM, CDR2 ANQGSEA. This CDR3 has 12 residues. The V end lost 7 bases, the J end lost 3 bases, and 12 bases lay between the germline ends. CDR3 in amino acids: CSAADGDTEAFF. The CDR3 DNA follows: TGCAGCGCCGCGGACGGTGACACTGAAGCTTTCTTT. The entire variable domain, with the rest obtained from reference TRBV29-1 and TRBJ1-1, is as follows: SAVISQKPSRDICQRGTSLTIQCQVDSQVTMMFWYRQQPGQSLTLIATANQGSEATYESGFVIDKFPISRPNLTFSTLTVSNMSPEDSSIYLCSAADGDTEAFFGQGTRLTVV.

V usage is TRBV5-1 and J usage is TRBJ2-5; no clear D. CDR1 is SGHRS, CDR2 YFSETQ, per germline. The CDR3 runs 18 residues. V lost 4 bases to trimming and J lost 5 bases, with 27 bases between them. The CDR3 loop reads CASSPPHGEIDVGETQYF. DNA for the CDR3: TGCGCCAGCAGCCCCCCCCATGGGGAAATCGACGTGGGGGAGACCCAGTACTTC.

This clonotype was seen repeatedly, ten times or more. The rearrangement links TRBV6-5 to TRBJ2-1; maybe TRBD2 (5 bases). Per the germline V gene, CDR1 is MNHEY and CDR2 is SVGAGI. The V end lost 2 bases, the J end lost 4 bases, and 9 bases lay between the germline ends. The length of the CDR3 is 14 residues. CDR3 nucleotide sequence: TGTGCCAGCAGTTACGGAGGCCTATACAATGAGCAGTTCTTC. Its protein is CASSYGGLYNEQFF.

Many counts were recorded for this clonotype. V is TRBV6-2 or TRBV6-3 and J is TRBJ2-7; D is possibly TRBD1 (6 bases). The CDR3 loop spans 17 amino acids. Germline CDR1 reads MNHEY; CDR2 reads SVGEGT. Trimming took 1 base from V and 0 from J, leaving 16 bases between them. CDR3 bases: TGTGCCAGCAGTTACTACGCCCTCGGACAGCCCTCCTACGAGCAGTACTTC. Residues: CASSYYALGQPSYEQYF.

In this sample, this clonotype turned up many times. The rearrangement links TRBV9 to TRBJ2-5, with D unclear. This CDR3 spans 12 amino acids. Between the trimmed V and J ends, which lost 3 bases and 0 bases, there was a span of 3 bases. The V gene's germline CDR1 is SGDLS and CDR2 YYNGEE. The CDR3 loop is CASSADQETQYF. The DNA of the CDR3 is TGTGCCAGCAGCGCGGACCAAGAGACCCAGTACTTC.

The chain uses TRBV29-1 and TRBJ1-1; a weak D match, TRBD1 (6 bases). Germline V CDR1 and CDR2: SQVTM, ANQGSEA. Trimming removed 3 bases at V and 2 bases at J, with 13 bases between. The length of the CDR3 is 14 residues. In DNA, the CDR3 is TGCAGCGTTGAGGGACGGACAGCCAACACTGAAGCTTTCTTT. Translating it yields CSVEGRTANTEAFF.

This clonotype occurred many times. This chain links TRBV6-5 with TRBJ1-6; no clear D gene. This CDR3 region has 16 residues. Germline CDR1 MNHEY, CDR2 SVGAGI. V was pared by 0 bases and J by 7 bases, with 13 bases between. CDR3 nucleotides: TGTGCCAGCAGTTACTCTTGGCAATCCCTAAATTCACCCCTCCACTTT. Its protein product is CASSYSWQSLNSPLHF.

Ten or more counts support this clonotype. The genes are TRBV12-3 or TRBV12-4 and TRBJ2-1; 11 nucleotides match TRBD2. V dropped 3 bases and J dropped 12; count of bases not matched to a gene: 7. The length of the CDR3 is 14 residues. Here the CDR3 reads CASSFALAGAGQFF. The DNA of the CDR3 is TGTGCCAGCAGTTTTGCACTAGCGGGGGCCGGGCAGTTCTTC.

This clonotype was picked up a small number of times. The chain joins TRBV7-3 to TRBJ2-7; 8 nucleotides line up with TRBD2. J lost 5 bases, V lost 3 bases, and 3 bases had no gene match. This CDR3 spans 13 amino acids. The germline CDR1 and CDR2 sequences are SGHTA and FQGTGA. Here the CDR3 DNA reads TGTGCCAGCAGCTTTTTTAGCGGGAACGAGCAGTACTTC. Translated: CASSFFSGNEQYF.

This clonotype was observed at least ten times. This chain uses TRBV29-1 with TRBJ2-7; D remains unclear. Between the trimmed V and J ends, which lost 4 bases and 0 bases, there was a span of 13 bases. This CDR3 has 14 residues. Germline lookup yields CDR1 SQVTM and CDR2 ANQGSEA. Written as DNA, the CDR3 is TGCAGCGTTGTATGGGTTACCAGCTCCTACGAGCAGTACTTC. Its protein is CSVVWVTSSYEQYF.

There are many counts of this clonotype. This chain joins TRBV7-9 and TRBJ2-7; TRBD2 aligns across 7 bases. The CDR3 runs to 13 residues. Germline CDR1 is SEHNR and CDR2 is FQNEAQ (reference sequence). The junction had 4 bases not matched to a gene; V was cut back by 5 bases and J by 3 bases. Here the CDR3 reads CASSRGGVYEQYF. The DNA of the CDR3 is TGTGCCAGCAGCCGGGGAGGGGTCTACGAGCAGTACTTC.

This clonotype has at least ten counts. V and J are TRBV6-2 or TRBV6-3 and TRBJ1-6; no firm D call. Trimming cost V 9 bases and J 0 bases, with 9 bases left between them. CDR3 size: 14 residues. The germline V gene has CDR1 MNHEY and CDR2 SVGEGT. CDR3 nucleotide sequence: TGTGCCAGTCGGACGAGCTCCTATAATTCACCCCTCCACTTT. It encodes CASRTSSYNSPLHF.

This clonotype was picked up many times. The genes are TRBV5-1 and TRBJ1-1; the D gene is possibly TRBD1 (6 bases). The germline V gene has CDR1 SGHRS and CDR2 YFSETQ. This CDR3 has 14 residues. The V end was cut by 6 bases, the J end by 6 bases, with 18 bases between. The CDR3 DNA is TGCGCCAGCAACCAGGACAGTAACCGGGCTGAAGCTTTCTTT. Amino acid sequence: CASNQDSNRAEAFF. Combining the CDR3 with reference TRBV5-1 and TRBJ1-1 gives the whole variable domain KAGVTQTPRYLIKTRGQQVTLSCSPISGHRSVSWYQQTPGQGLQFLFEYFSETQRNKGNFPGRFSGRQFSNSRSEMNVSTLELGDSALYLCASNQDSNRAEAFFGQGTRLTVV.

This clonotype was detected ten times or more. The J gene is TRBJ2-1, the V gene TRBV9, with TRBD2 matching over 8 bases. CDR3 size: 17 residues. Per germline, CDR1 SGDLS and CDR2 YYNGEE. V shed 3 bases and J 2 bases; nucleotides not matched to a gene: 10. CDR3 DNA sequence: TGTGCCAGCAGCGGGTTGGGCGGGAGGAGTGCCTACAATGAGCAGTTCTTC. As protein: CASSGLGGRSAYNEQFF.

The V and J genes are TRBV15 and TRBJ2-7, with D tentatively TRBD2 (5 bases). In germline, CDR1 is LNHNV, CDR2 YYDKDF (reference sequence). The germline V and J ends were trimmed by 4 bases and 4 bases, with 20 bases remaining between them. This CDR3 is built from 16 residues. The CDR3 DNA sequence: TGTGCCACCAGCACCGCCTCAATGTCTCTAGCTTACGAGCAGTACTTC. This codes for CATSTASMSLAYEQYF. The variable domain in full, with the rest retrieved from reference TRBV15 and TRBJ2-7, is DAMVIQNPRYQVTQFGKPVTLSCSQTLNHNVMYWYQQKSSQAPKLLFHYYDKDFNNEADTPDNFQSRRPNTSFCFLDIRSPGLGDTAMYLCATSTASMSLAYEQYFGPGTRLTVT.

This clonotype was observed at least ten times. The chain carries TRBV20-1 and TRBJ1-5; D is ambiguous. Germline CDR1 reads DFQATT; CDR2 reads SNEGSKA (reference sequence). There are 13 residues in the CDR3. V lost 6 bases, J lost 0 bases, and 9 bases lay in between. CDR3 DNA: TGCAGTGCCTCGGGGAATAGCAATCAGCCCCAGCATTTT. As protein: CSASGNSNQPQHF.

This clonotype was found many times. The V gene is TRBV12-3 or TRBV12-4, the J gene TRBJ2-1; D is undetermined. Deletions cut 3 bases from V and 3 bases from J, with 9 bases between. The length of the CDR3 is 14 residues. CDR3 protein: CASSFVGNYNEQFF. The CDR3 DNA sequence: TGTGCCAGCAGTTTCGTGGGAAACTACAATGAGCAGTTCTTC.

This clonotype was counted ten times or more. The chain has TRBV29-1 and TRBJ2-5; TRBD2 matches at 10 bases. Germline lookup yields CDR1 SQVTM and CDR2 ANQGSEA. The CDR3 contains 15 residues. V gave up 3 bases and J gave up 4 bases; unmatched junction bases: 8. CDR3: CSVDLERGGRETQYF. The CDR3 DNA sequence: TGCAGCGTTGATCTTGAGCGGGGGGGCCGAGAGACCCAGTACTTC.

At least ten counts were recorded for this clonotype. The chain links TRBV20-1 to TRBJ2-1; no firm D call. V was trimmed by 7 bases and J by 0 bases, leaving 10 bases between them. Germline loops: CDR1 DFQATT, CDR2 SNEGSKA (reference sequence). The CDR3 runs to 13 residues. CDR3: CSVPRSSYNEQFF. The CDR3 DNA follows: TGCAGTGTGCCCCGGAGCTCCTACAATGAGCAGTTCTTC.

This clonotype came up many times. One junction end disagrees with the germline gene, perhaps due to a read error. CDR3 sequence reads: CASTQAGHNEQFF. In DNA form, the CDR3 reads TGTGCCAGCACCCAAGCGGGACACAATGAGCAGTTCTTC. The rearrangement uses TRBV3-1 and TRBJ2-1; 7 bases match TRBD2. Germline-derived CDR1 and CDR2 are LGHDT and YNNKEL (reference sequence). This CDR3 has 13 amino acids.